One and the same sample provided the 16 T cell receptor beta chains below, sequenced in a study of blood T cells in healthy people across ages (dated by TCRdb to between 2014 and 2016). The library was produced with 5' RACE. This sample was sequenced with an Illumina HiSeq 2500. A second about 7 to 11 cycle PCR used a sample-barcoded 5' primer and a J-beta primer mix. Using fastp trimming at Q25 and MiXCR clonotype assembly, TCRdb reanalyzed the public sequencing data and kept in-frame beta chains. Each entry merges the rows of one CDR3 protein and shows their most common DNA and genes. The sample contains fewer than 900,000 distinct CDR3 sequences, around 48% of them found a single time. The ten top clones hold under 35% of the sample. The sequencing sample was made of blood. These receptors were obtained from a woman aged 60 to 75 in good health.

This clonotype was observed a handful of times. The V and J genes are TRBV28 and TRBJ1-2; the match to TRBD1 covers 11 bases. Germline CDR1 reads MDHEN; CDR2 reads SYDVKM. The CDR3 totals 13 residues. After removal of 11 bases from V and 9 bases from J, the junction contained 11 bases not matched to a gene. As DNA, the CDR3 is TGTGCCGGAGTCTCGGGACAGGGGGAAAGCTACACCTTC. Translating it yields CAGVSGQGESYTF.

This chain uses TRBV24-1 with TRBJ1-5; no clear D gene. This CDR3 comprises 16 residues. The germline gives CDR1 KGHDR, CDR2 SFDVKD. V gave up 2 bases and J gave up 3 bases, with 13 bases separating them. CDR3 amino acids: CATSDSLPGTNQPQHF. For the CDR3, the DNA is TGTGCCACCAGTGATTCGTTACCGGGAACCAATCAGCCCCAGCATTTT.

This chain connects TRBV9 to TRBJ1-1, with D unclear. The CDR3 contains 14 residues. Germline V CDR1 and CDR2: SGDLS, YYNGEE. The ends were cut back, 3 bases at V and 3 bases at J, with 12 bases in the middle. The DNA for the CDR3 is TGTGCCAGCAGCGCCCACCGGACGGACACTGAAGCTTTCTTT. This codes for CASSAHRTDTEAFF.

The rearrangement uses TRBV4-3 and TRBJ2-6; 9 bases fit TRBD1. Germline assignment: CDR1 LGHNA and CDR2 YSLEER. The CDR3 contains 17 residues. V gave up 0 bases and J gave up 4 bases; unmatched junction bases: 4. CDR3 DNA: TGCGCCAGCAGCCAAGACCCGACAGGGGGAGGGGCCAACGTCCTGACTTTC. The encoded protein is CASSQDPTGGGANVLTF.

This clonotype was counted between two and nine times. V is TRBV25-1 and J is TRBJ2-3, with D unclear. The CDR3 totals 13 residues. CDR1 and CDR2 from the germline V gene are MGHDK and SYGVNS. V gave up 5 bases and J gave up 3 bases, with 9 bases separating them. The CDR3 reads CASSRGATDTQYF. CDR3 nucleotide sequence: TGTGCCAGCAGTCGTGGAGCGACAGATACGCAGTATTTT.

This clonotype was recorded at least ten times. The chain has TRBV4-3 and TRBJ2-3, with TRBD2 matching 12 bases. The CDR3 length is 20 residues. Trimming took 1 base from V and 1 from J; bases not matched to a gene: 12. Germline CDR1 LGHNA, CDR2 YSLEER. The chain's CDR3 is CASSQVLAGGRVTGTDTQYF. In DNA form, the CDR3 reads TGCGCCAGCAGCCAAGTCCTAGCGGGAGGGAGAGTGACCGGCACAGATACGCAGTATTTT.

The chain couples TRBV5-1 to TRBJ2-7, with a weak D call TRBD2 (7 bases). V lost 0 bases and J lost 1, with 14 bases in between. Germline-derived CDR1 and CDR2 are SGHRS and YFSETQ. This CDR3 has 16 amino acids. The DNA for the CDR3 is TGCGCCAGCAGCTTGGAGGGGGGGCTCCGGTCCTACGAGCAGTACTTC. It translates to CASSLEGGLRSYEQYF. The full variable domain, its missing parts supplied by reference TRBV5-1 and TRBJ2-7, is KAGVTQTPRYLIKTRGQQVTLSCSPISGHRSVSWYQQTPGQGLQFLFEYFSETQRNKGNFPGRFSGRQFSNSRSEMNVSTLELGDSALYLCASSLEGGLRSYEQYFGPGTRLTVT.

The genes are TRBV2 and TRBJ2-7; TRBD1 aligns across 9 bases. The CDR3 totals 14 residues. V was clipped by 6 bases and J by 1 base; unmatched bases: 4. The germline CDR1 and CDR2 sequences are SNHLY and FYNNEI. In nucleotides, the CDR3 is TGTGCCAGCAGCGGGACAGGGTTTTCCTACGAGCAGTACTTC. Translation gives CASSGTGFSYEQYF.

There are a few counts of this clonotype. The genes are TRBV20-1 and TRBJ1-2; weak D call: TRBD1 (6 bases). Germline CDR1 and CDR2: DFQATT and SNEGSKA (reference sequence). The CDR3 loop spans 15 amino acids. V lost 6 bases and J lost 0, with 17 bases in between. In DNA form, the CDR3 reads TGCAGTGCACCGAGATCAGGGGCGTCTAACTATGGCTACACCTTC. Its translation is CSAPRSGASNYGYTF.

This clonotype was observed a handful of times. The chain combines TRBV29-1 with TRBJ2-3; 9 bases map to TRBD1. Germline V gene data show CDR1 as SQVTM and CDR2 as ANQGSEA. J gave up 4 bases and V 6 bases, and 8 bases lay outside the gene matches. The CDR3 is 14 residues long. CDR3 residues: CSVSHRGRPDTQYF. In DNA, the CDR3 is TGCAGCGTCAGCCACAGGGGGCGGCCAGATACGCAGTATTTT.

This clonotype was seen a handful of times. The rearrangement uses TRBV7-2 and TRBJ2-7; 9 nucleotides match TRBD2. Germline loops: CDR1 SGHTA, CDR2 FQGNSA. The CDR3 is 15 amino acids. V shed 3 bases and J 4 bases; nucleotides not matched to a gene: 7. The CDR3 nucleotides read TGTGCCAGCAGCTTGCCGGTAGCGGGAGTATACGAGCAGTACTTC. This translates into CASSLPVAGVYEQYF.

CDR3 residues: CASSEARGDGYTF. DNA of the CDR3: TGTGCCAGCAGTGAAGCGAGGGGGGATGGCTACACCTTC. V gene TRBV2 combines with J gene TRBJ1-2, with D possibly TRBD1 on 6 matching bases. The CDR3 covers 13 residues. V was cut by 0 bases and J by 6 bases, with 8 bases left in between. CDR1 is SNHLY, CDR2 FYNNEI, per germline.

The J gene is TRBJ2-1, the V gene TRBV2; 11 bases align to TRBD1. With V trimmed by 5 bases and J by 5 bases, 8 bases remained unmatched. Germline V gene data show CDR1 as SNHLY and CDR2 as FYNNEI. CDR3 length: 16 residues. This chain's CDR3 is CASSTRDRGRNNEQFF. DNA for the CDR3: TGTGCCAGCAGTACCCGGGACAGGGGGAGGAACAATGAGCAGTTCTTC.

The chain recombines TRBV24-1 with TRBJ2-1; no definite D call. This CDR3 contains 12 residues. The ends were cut back, 5 bases at V and 6 bases at J, with 7 bases in the middle. Germline lookup yields CDR1 KGHDR and CDR2 SFDVKD. The CDR3: CATSVASNEQFF. The CDR3 nucleotides are TGTGCCACCAGTGTCGCCTCCAATGAGCAGTTCTTC.

The J gene is TRBJ1-1, the V gene TRBV27; no clear D gene. Trimming pared 2 bases from V and 1 base from J, leaving 14 bases between. The germline gives CDR1 MNHEY, CDR2 SMNVEV (reference sequence). The CDR3 length is 16 residues. The DNA for the CDR3 is TGTGCCAGCAGTTTAAAAACGCCCGGGTGGAACACTGAAGCTTTCTTT. Translating gives CASSLKTPGWNTEAFF.

This chain connects TRBV20-1 to TRBJ2-1; D remains unclear. V gave up 2 bases and J gave up 8 bases, with 7 bases separating them. The CDR3 sequence is 11 residues long. CDR1 DFQATT and CDR2 SNEGSKA come from the germline V gene (reference sequence). CDR3 protein: CSARRTDEQFF. The CDR3 nucleotides are TGCAGTGCTAGACGGACCGATGAGCAGTTCTTC.